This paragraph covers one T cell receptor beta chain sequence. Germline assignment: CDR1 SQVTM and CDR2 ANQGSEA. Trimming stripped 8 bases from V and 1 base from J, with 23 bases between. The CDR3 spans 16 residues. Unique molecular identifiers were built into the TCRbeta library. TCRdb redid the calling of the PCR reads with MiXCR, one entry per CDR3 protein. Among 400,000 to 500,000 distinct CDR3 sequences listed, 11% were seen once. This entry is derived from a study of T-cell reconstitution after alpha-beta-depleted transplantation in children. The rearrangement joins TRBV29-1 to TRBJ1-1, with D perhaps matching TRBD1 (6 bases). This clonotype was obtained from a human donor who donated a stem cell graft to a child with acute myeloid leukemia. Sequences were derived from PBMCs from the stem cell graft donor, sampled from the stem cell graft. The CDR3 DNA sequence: TGCAGCTCTAACGGGGGCGGGCGGGGAGCGAACACTGAAGCTTTCTTT. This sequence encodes CSSNGGGRGANTEAFF.